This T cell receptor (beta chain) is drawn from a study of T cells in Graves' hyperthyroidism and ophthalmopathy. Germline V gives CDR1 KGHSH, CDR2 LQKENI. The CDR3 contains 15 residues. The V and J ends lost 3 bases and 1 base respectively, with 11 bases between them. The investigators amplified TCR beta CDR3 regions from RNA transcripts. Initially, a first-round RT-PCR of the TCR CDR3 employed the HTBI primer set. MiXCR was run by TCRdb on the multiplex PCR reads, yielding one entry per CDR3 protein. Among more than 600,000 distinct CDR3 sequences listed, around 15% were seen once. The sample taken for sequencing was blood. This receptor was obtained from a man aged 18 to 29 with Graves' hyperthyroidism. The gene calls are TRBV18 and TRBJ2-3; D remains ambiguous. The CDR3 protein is CASSPRAHGTDTQYF. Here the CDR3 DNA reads TGTGCCAGCTCACCGAGAGCACACGGCACAGATACGCAGTATTTT.